These T cell receptor beta chains were read from a single sample in a study of OX40 agonist ivuxolimab in advanced cancers. Assay: immunoSEQ multiplex PCR; the TCRdb copy retains only in-frame clones and omits some. The sample carries 50,000 to 65,000 clones, roughly four fifths recorded once. The source was CD4+ or CD8+ T cells sorted from blood, collected in a trial of the OX40 agonist ivuxolimab. All receptors derive from an adult with an advanced solid tumor such as melanoma, head and neck, liver or kidney cancer. Both conserved end residues are part of each CDR3. The D gene is left open where the match is weak. Some rows have no size entry. The others give once, few or many, or a class for an expanded clone.

size,J,D,length,V,DNA,CDR3
-,TRBJ2-7,-,16,TRBV12-5,TGTGCTAGTGGTTTGGTACTGGGAGGGGGTTCCTACGAGCAGTACTTC,CASGLVLGGGSYEQYF
-,TRBJ1-4,TRBD1,14,TRBV5-1,TGCGCCAGCAGCCTCCGGGACAGGGATGAAAAACTGTTTTTT,CASSLRDRDEKLFF
-,TRBJ2-1,-,15,TRBV10-2,TGCGCCAGCAGTGATTTGGCAGGAAACTACAATGAGCAGTTCTTC,CASSDLAGNYNEQFF
once,TRBJ2-4,-,9,TRBV2,TGTGCCAGCGGTTACTTTCAGTACTTC,CASGYFQYF
few,TRBJ2-7,-,14,TRBV6-1,TGTGCCAGCAGTGCAGCTGAGGGGACCTACGAGCAGTACTTC,CASSAAEGTYEQYF
-,TRBJ2-5,-,14,TRBV5-4,TGTGCCAGCAGCAAGGTGGGGACTGGGGAGACCCAGTACTTC,CASSKVGTGETQYF
-,TRBJ1-1,-,14,TRBV18,TGTGCCAGCTCACCACTTGGCAGTCCCACTGAAGCTTTCTTT,CASSPLGSPTEAFF
once,TRBJ2-1,-,16,TRBV6-6,TGTGCCAGCAGTTATGAGGGTCCGAGCTCCTACAATGAGCAGTTCTTC,CASSYEGPSSYNEQFF
-,TRBJ2-5,-,13,TRBV6-5,TGTGCCAGCACTCTACAGGGCCAAGAGACCCAGTACTTC,CASTLQGQETQYF
-,TRBJ2-7,-,16,TRBV10-1,TGCGCCAGCAGTGACCGGGGGGCCGAGAGACCCTACGAGCAGTACTTC,CASSDRGAERPYEQYF
-,TRBJ1-3,TRBD1,15,TRBV19,TGTGCCAGTAGCCTGACAGGGAGCTCTGGAAACACCATATATTTT,CASSLTGSSGNTIYF
-,TRBJ1-1,-,12,TRBV6-5,TGTGCCAGCAGGCGACCAAACACTGAAGCTTTCTTT,CASRRPNTEAFF
-,TRBJ2-7,-,17,TRBV7-6,TGTGCCAGCAGCTTACAGGCGGGGGGGACAGGTACCTACGAGCAGTACTTC,CASSLQAGGTGTYEQYF
once,TRBJ2-2,TRBD2,17,TRBV6-1,TGTGCCAGCAGTGCGACTAGCGGGAGGCCCTCCACCGGGGAGCTGTTTTTT,CASSATSGRPSTGELFF
-,TRBJ1-6,TRBD1,16,TRBV19,TGTGCCACCAGGGGACGCGGGACAGCAAATAATTCACCCCTCCACTTT,CATRGRGTANNSPLHF
-,TRBJ2-1,TRBD2,15,TRBV19,TGTGCCAGTAGCCCTACTAGCGGGGTCTACAATGAGCAGTTCTTC,CASSPTSGVYNEQFF